This T cell receptor (beta chain) was sequenced in a study of human T cells and chemical hapten exposure. Across the study: Among samples, TCR yields varied mainly because of small differences in pooled library volume. Findings and limits, study-wide: Among TCRs, those above 1 in 1000 frequency were unaffected by DPC sensitization.

CDR1 is MGHRA and CDR2 is YSYEKL in the germline V gene. Germline trimming cut 4 bases from V and 7 bases from J; bases unmatched to any gene: 4. The CDR3 length is 14 residues. Stated time point: patch test 1, 2 weeks after DPC sensitization. The sample's treatment: therapeutic diphenylcyclopropenone sensitization with weekly scalp DPC. With regard to this clonotype: What it recognizes is unknown.

Per the original methods: From about 22,000 to 700,000 TCRs were found per sample, with a median of approximately 100,000. TCRdb reprocessed the RACE reads with MiXCR, giving one entry per CDR3 protein. V and J calls and clone size were set by TCRdb, not the authors. Of some 380,000 distinct CDR3 sequences listed, approximately 4.4% were seen once; the top ten hold around 2%. The chain uses TRBV4-1 and TRBJ1-6, with 7 bases identical to TRBD1. Sample: whole blood, taken in connection with sensitization to the hapten diphenylcyclopropenone (DPC). This receptor was identified in a woman in her forties or fifties with alopecia areata. Some clones in this sample may be carry-over from other donors' samples. CDR3 coding DNA: TGCGCCAGCAGCCCGACAGGGAGGAATTCACCCCTCCACTTT. Its translation: CASSPTGRNSPLHF.